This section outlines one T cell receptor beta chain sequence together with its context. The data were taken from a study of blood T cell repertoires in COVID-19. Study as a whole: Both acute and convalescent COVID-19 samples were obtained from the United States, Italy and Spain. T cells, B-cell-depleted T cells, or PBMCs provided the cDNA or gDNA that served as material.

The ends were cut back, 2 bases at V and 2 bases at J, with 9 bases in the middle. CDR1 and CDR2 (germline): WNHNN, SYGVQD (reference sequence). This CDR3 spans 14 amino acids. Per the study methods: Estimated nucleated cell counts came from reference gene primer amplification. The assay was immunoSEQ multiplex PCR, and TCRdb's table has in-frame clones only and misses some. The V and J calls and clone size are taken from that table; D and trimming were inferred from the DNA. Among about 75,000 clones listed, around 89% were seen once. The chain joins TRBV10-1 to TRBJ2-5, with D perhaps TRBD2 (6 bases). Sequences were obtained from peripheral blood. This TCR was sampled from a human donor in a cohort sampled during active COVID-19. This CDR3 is CASSEVRGQETQYF. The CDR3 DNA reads TGCGCCAGCAGTGAGGTCCGGGGGCAAGAGACCCAGTACTTC.